This T cell receptor (beta chain) was recorded in a study of cytomegalovirus exposure and HLA in healthy donors. Germline CDR1 SGHNT, CDR2 YYREEE (reference sequence). The CDR3 extends over 14 amino acids. V lost 0 bases and J lost 2; bases outside the gene matches: 1. Study results and limitations: There were some V segments, including TRBV6-2 and TRBV6-3, excluded as indistinguishable. In a later analysis, HLA-C alleles had the fewest associated TCRs, DRB1 alleles the most.

In this sample, this clone turned up once. Antigen specificity is unknown. The study ran its PCR with 60 Vbeta and 13 Jbeta primers. Only in-frame clones appear in the TCRdb table, and some are missing; sequencing was by immunoSEQ multiplex PCR. The repertoire consists of some 200,000 clones, with less than 85% occurring once and the leading ten covering under 0.75%. Sequenced sample: PBMCs. The rearrangement joins TRBV5-4 to TRBJ1-2; 7 nucleotides align to TRBD1. The sequence derives from a boy aged 10-17 years in good health and CMV-seronegative. The CDR3: CASSLDRGNYGYTF. CDR3 sequence (DNA): TGTGCCAGCAGCTTGGACAGGGGAAACTATGGCTACACCTTC. Looking up the rest from reference TRBV5-4 and TRBJ1-2 gives the full variable domain: ETGVTQSPTHLIKTRGQQVTLRCSSQSGHNTVSWYQQALGQGPQFIFQYYREEENGRGNFPPRFSGLQFPNYSSELNVNALELDDSALYLCASSLDRGNYGYTFGSGTRLTVV.